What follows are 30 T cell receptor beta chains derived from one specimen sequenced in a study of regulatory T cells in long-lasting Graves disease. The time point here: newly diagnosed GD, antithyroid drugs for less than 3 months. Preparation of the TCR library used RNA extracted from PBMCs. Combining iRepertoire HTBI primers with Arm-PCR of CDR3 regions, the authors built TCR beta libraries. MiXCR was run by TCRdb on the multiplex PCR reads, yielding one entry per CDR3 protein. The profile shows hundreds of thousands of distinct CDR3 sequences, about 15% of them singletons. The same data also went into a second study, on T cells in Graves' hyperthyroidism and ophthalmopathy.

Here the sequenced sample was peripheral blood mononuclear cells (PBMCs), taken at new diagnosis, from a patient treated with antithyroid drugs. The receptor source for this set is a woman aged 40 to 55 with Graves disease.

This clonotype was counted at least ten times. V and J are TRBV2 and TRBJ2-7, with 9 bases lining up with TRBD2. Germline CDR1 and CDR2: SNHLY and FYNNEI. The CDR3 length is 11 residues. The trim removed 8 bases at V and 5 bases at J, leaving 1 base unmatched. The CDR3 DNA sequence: TGTGCCAGCCGGACTAGCGACGAGCAGTACTTC. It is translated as CASRTSDEQYF.

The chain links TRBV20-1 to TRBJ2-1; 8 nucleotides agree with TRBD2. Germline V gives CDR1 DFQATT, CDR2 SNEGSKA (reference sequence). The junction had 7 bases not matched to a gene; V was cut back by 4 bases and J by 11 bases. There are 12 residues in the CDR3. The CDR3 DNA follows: TGCAGTGCTACCTCCGGGGGGGTGAAGCAGTTCTTC. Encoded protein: CSATSGGVKQFF.

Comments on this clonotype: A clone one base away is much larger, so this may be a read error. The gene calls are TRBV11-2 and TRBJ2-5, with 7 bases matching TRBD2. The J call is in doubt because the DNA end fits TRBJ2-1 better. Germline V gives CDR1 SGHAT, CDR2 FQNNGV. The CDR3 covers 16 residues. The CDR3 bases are TGTGCCAGCAGCTTAAAGACGGGACTACTCGCCAATGAGCAGTTCTTC. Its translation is CASSLKTGLLANEQFF.

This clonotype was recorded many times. The CDR3 is CSARESTQTQYF. The CDR3 DNA is TGCAGTGCTAGAGAGTCGACCCAAACGCAGTATTTT. The chain couples TRBV20-1 to TRBJ2-3, with D unclear. The CDR3 is made up of 12 amino acids. Trimming left V 0 bases short and J 9 bases short, with 10 bases between. CDR1 is DFQATT, CDR2 SNEGSKA, per germline (reference sequence).

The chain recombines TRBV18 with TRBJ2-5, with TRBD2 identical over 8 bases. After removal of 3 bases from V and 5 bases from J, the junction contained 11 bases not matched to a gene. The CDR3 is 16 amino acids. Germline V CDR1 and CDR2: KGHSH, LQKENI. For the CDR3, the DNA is TGTGCCAGCTCACCCCCGGGACTAGAAGGGCGGGAGACCCAGTACTTC. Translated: CASSPPGLEGRETQYF.

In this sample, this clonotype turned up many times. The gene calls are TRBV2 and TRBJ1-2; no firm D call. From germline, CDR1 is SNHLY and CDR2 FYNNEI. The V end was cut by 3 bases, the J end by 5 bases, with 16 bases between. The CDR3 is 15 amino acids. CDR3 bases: TGTGCCAGCAGTGAGAGTCGGGCGGAACCTTATGGCTACACCTTC. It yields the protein CASSESRAEPYGYTF. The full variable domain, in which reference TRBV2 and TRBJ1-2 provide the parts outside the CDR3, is EPEVTQTPSHQVTQMGQEVILRCVPISNHLYFYWYRQILGQKVEFLVSFYNNEISEKSEIFDDQFSVERPDGSNFTLKIRSTKLEDSAMYFCASSESRAEPYGYTFGSGTRLTVV.

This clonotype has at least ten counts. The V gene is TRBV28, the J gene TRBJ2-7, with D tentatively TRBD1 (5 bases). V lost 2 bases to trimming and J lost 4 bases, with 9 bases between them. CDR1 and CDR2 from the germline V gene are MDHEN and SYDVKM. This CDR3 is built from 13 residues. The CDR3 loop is CASSLGATYEQYF. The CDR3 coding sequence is TGTGCCAGCAGTTTAGGGGCGACTTACGAGCAGTACTTC.

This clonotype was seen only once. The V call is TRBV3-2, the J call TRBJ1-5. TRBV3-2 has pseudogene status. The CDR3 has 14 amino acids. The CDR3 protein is CAGSLVYSNQPQHF. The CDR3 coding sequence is TGTGCCGGCAGCCTAGTATATAGCAATCAGCCCCAGCATTTT.

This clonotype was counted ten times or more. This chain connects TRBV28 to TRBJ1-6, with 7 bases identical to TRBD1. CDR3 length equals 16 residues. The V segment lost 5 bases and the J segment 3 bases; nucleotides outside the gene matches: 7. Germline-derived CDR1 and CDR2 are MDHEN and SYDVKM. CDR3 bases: TGTGCCAGCAGTCACCGGGACAGCCGCTATAATTCACCCCTCCACTTT. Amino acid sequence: CASSHRDSRYNSPLHF.

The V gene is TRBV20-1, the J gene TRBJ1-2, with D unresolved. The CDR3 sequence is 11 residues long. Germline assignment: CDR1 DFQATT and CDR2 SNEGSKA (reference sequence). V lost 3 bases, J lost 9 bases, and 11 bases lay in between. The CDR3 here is CSASSPISYTF. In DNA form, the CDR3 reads TGCAGTGCTAGTAGTCCCATCAGCTACACCTTC.

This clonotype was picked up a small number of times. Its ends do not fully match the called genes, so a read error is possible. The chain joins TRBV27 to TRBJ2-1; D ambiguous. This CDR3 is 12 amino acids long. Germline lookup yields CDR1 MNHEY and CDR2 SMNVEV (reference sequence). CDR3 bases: TGTGCCAACAGTTTTGCGGCGAATGAGCAGTTCTTC. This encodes CANSFAANEQFF.

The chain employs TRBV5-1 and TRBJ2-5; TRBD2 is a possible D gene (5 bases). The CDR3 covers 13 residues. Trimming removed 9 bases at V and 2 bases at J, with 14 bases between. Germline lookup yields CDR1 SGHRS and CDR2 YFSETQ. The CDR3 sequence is CATRSDWQETQYF. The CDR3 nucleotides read TGCGCCACTAGATCGGACTGGCAAGAGACCCAGTACTTC.

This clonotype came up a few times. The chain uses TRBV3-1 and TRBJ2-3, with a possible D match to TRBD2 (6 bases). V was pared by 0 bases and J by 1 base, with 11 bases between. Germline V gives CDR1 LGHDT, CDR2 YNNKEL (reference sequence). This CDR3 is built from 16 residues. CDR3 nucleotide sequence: TGTGCCAGCAGCCAAGATAGGCGGAGGGGCACAGATACGCAGTATTTT. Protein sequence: CASSQDRRRGTDTQYF.

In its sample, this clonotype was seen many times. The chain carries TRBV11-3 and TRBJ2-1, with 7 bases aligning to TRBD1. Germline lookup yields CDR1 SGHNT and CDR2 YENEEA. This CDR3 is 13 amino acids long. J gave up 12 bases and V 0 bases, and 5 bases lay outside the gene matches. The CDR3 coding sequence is TGTGCCAGCAGCTTAGACACCAGGACAGGGCAGTTCTTC. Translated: CASSLDTRTGQFF.

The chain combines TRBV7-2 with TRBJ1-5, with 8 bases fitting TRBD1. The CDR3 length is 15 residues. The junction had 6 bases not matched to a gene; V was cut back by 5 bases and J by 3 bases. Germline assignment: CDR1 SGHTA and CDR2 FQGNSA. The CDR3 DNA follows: TGTGCCAGCAGCATTACAGGGGGACTCAATCAGCCCCAGCATTTT. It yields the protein CASSITGGLNQPQHF.

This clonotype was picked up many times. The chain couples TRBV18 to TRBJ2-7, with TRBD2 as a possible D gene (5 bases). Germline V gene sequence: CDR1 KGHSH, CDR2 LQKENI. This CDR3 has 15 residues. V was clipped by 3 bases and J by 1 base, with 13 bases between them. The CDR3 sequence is CASSPGEARSYEQYF. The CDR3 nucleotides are TGTGCCAGCTCACCGGGAGAAGCTCGGTCCTACGAGCAGTACTTC.

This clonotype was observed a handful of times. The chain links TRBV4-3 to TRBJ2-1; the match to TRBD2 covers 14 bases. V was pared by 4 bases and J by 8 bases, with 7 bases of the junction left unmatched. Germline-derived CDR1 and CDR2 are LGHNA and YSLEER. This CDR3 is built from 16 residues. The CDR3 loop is CASSLTSGRAYDEQFF. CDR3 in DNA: TGCGCCAGCAGCCTGACTAGCGGGAGGGCTTACGATGAGCAGTTCTTC.

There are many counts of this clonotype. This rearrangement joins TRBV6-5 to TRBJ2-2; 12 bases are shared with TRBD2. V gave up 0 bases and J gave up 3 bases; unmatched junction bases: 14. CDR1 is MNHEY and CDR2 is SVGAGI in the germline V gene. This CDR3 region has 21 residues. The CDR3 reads CASSYSISWLAGGPDTGELFF. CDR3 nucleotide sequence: TGTGCCAGCAGTTACTCTATATCGTGGCTAGCGGGAGGGCCGGACACCGGGGAGCTGTTTTTT.

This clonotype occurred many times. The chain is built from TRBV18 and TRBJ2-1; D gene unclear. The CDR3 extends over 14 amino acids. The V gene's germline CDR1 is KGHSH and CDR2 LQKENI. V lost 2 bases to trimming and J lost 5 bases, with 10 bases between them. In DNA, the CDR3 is TGTGCCAGCTCACCAGGGGATCTCAACAATGAGCAGTTCTTC. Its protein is CASSPGDLNNEQFF.

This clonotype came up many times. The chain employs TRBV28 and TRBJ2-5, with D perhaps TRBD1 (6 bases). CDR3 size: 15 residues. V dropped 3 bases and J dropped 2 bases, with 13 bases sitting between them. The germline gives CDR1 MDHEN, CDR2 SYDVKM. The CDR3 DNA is TGTGCCAGCAGTTTGCCAGGGGTAGAACAAGAGACCCAGTACTTC. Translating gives CASSLPGVEQETQYF.

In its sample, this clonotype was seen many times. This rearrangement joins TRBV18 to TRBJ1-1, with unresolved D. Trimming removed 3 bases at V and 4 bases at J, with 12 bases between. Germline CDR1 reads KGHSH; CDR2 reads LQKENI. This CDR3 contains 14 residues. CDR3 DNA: TGTGCCAGCTCACCCACGGATGAGGTCACTGAAGCTTTCTTT. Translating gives CASSPTDEVTEAFF.

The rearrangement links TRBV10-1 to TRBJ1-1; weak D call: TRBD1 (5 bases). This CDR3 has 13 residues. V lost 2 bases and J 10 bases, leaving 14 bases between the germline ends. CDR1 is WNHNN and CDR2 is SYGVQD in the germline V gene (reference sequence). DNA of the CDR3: TGCGCCAGCAGTGAGCCGACAGTACGAAGAGCTTTCTTT. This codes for CASSEPTVRRAFF.

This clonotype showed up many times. DNA for the CDR3: TGTGCCAGCAGTTTATCAGGCGTCCTTAACACTGAAGCTTTCTTT. This encodes CASSLSGVLNTEAFF. The genes are TRBV27 and TRBJ1-1; unclear D gene. Per germline, CDR1 MNHEY and CDR2 SMNVEV (reference sequence). This CDR3 is built from 15 residues. Trimming shortened V by 0 bases and J by 2 bases, and 10 bases separated the two germline ends.

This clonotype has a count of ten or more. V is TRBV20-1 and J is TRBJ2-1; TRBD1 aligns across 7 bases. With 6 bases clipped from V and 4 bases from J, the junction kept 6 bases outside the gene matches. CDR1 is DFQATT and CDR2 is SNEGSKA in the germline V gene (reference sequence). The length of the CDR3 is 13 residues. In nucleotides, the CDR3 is TGCAGTGCCACGGACAGGTTATACAATGAGCAGTTCTTC. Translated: CSATDRLYNEQFF.

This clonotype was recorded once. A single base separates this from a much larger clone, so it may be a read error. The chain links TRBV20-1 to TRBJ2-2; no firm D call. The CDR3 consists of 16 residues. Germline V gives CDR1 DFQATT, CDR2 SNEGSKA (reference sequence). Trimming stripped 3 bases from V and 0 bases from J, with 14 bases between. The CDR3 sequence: CSASSATESNTGELFF. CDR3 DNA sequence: TGCAGTGCTAGTTCTGCAACGGAGTCGAACACCGGGGAGCTGTTTTTT.

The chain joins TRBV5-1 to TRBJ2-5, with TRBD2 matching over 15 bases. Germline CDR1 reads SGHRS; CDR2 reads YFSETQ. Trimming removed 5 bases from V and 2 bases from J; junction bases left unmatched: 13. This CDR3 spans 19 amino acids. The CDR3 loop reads CASRHGTSGRNWRQETQYF. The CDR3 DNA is TGCGCCAGCAGACACGGGACTAGCGGGAGGAACTGGCGACAAGAGACCCAGTACTTC. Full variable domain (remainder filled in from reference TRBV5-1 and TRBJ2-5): KAGVTQTPRYLIKTRGQQVTLSCSPISGHRSVSWYQQTPGQGLQFLFEYFSETQRNKGNFPGRFSGRQFSNSRSEMNVSTLELGDSALYLCASRHGTSGRNWRQETQYFGPGTRLLVL.

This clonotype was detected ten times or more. CDR3 in DNA: TGTGCCACCAGTGATCCAACTCCGACTAGTCTTGTACAGTTCTTC. This sequence encodes CATSDPTPTSLVQFF. This chain uses TRBV24-1 with TRBJ2-1, with D perhaps TRBD2 (6 bases). The V gene's germline CDR1 is KGHDR and CDR2 SFDVKD. The V end lost 3 bases, the J end lost 13 bases, and 21 bases lay between the germline ends. CDR3 length: 15 amino acids.

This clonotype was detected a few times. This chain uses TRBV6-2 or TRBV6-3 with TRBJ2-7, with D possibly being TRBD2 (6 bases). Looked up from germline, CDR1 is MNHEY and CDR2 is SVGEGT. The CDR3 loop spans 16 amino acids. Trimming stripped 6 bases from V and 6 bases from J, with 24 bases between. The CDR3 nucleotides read TGTGCCAGCAGACCCGGATTGATCGGGGAGGAAGGCGAGCAGTACTTC. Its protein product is CASRPGLIGEEGEQYF.

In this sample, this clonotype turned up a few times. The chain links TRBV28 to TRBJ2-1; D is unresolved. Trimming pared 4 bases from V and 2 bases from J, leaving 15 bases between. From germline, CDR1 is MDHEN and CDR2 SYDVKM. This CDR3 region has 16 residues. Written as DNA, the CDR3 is TGTGCCAGCAGTTCTAACAACATCCTAGCCTACAATGAGCAGTTCTTC. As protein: CASSSNNILAYNEQFF.

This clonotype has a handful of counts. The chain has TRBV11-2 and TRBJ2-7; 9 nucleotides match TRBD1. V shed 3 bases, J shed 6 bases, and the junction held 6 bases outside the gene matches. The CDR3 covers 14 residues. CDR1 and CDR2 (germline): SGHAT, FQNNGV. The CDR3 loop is CASSFGQGSSEQYF. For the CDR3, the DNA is TGTGCCAGCAGCTTCGGACAGGGGTCGTCCGAGCAGTACTTC.